Below are 4 T cell receptor beta chains sequenced from a single sample in a study of identical twins. TCRdb independently ran MiXCR on the 5' RACE reads; one entry per CDR3 protein. The data hold 450,000 to 650,000 distinct CDR3 sequences, with over 12% observed a single time. These data were also reused for a study on yellow fever vaccine responses in identical twins.

Sequencing was done on a sample of CD4+ T cells sorted from blood. The receptors originated from a woman between 18 and 29 years old in good health.

The J gene is TRBJ1-2, the V gene TRBV12-3 or TRBV12-4; D is possibly TRBD1 (5 bases). The CDR3 length is 16 residues. V lost 3 bases, J lost 8 bases, and 22 bases lay in between. CDR3 loop: CASSFQAGGSSSGYTF. The CDR3 DNA is TGTGCCAGCAGTTTTCAAGCTGGGGGTTCGTCCAGCGGCTACACCTTC.

The J gene is TRBJ2-3, the V gene TRBV21-1. TRBV21-1 is an annotated pseudogene. CDR3 length: 14 residues. The CDR3 DNA reads as TGTGCCAGCAGCAAAGTTAAAGACACAGATACGCAGTATTTT. Amino acids: CASSKVKDTDTQYF.

The chain links TRBV4-1 to TRBJ2-7; TRBD2 agrees at 7 bases. Trimming cost V 3 bases and J 2 bases; bases outside gene matches: 10. Germline V gene sequence: CDR1 MGHRA, CDR2 YSYEKL. The CDR3 totals 16 residues. The CDR3 DNA follows: TGCGCCAGCAGCCACTCTACTAGCGTACTGACCTACGAGCAGTACTTC. Translating it yields CASSHSTSVLTYEQYF.

The chain recombines TRBV5-1 with TRBJ2-1; the match to TRBD2 covers 8 bases. The CDR3 length is 16 residues. After removal of 4 bases from V and 5 bases from J, the junction contained 11 bases not matched to a gene. Per germline, CDR1 SGHRS and CDR2 YFSETQ. The CDR3 DNA reads TGCGCCAGCAGCCCAAGAGCGGGAGTAAAAGACAATGAGCAGTTCTTC. As protein: CASSPRAGVKDNEQFF. The variable domain in full, completed from reference TRBV5-1 and TRBJ2-1, reads KAGVTQTPRYLIKTRGQQVTLSCSPISGHRSVSWYQQTPGQGLQFLFEYFSETQRNKGNFPGRFSGRQFSNSRSEMNVSTLELGDSALYLCASSPRAGVKDNEQFFGPGTRLTVL.